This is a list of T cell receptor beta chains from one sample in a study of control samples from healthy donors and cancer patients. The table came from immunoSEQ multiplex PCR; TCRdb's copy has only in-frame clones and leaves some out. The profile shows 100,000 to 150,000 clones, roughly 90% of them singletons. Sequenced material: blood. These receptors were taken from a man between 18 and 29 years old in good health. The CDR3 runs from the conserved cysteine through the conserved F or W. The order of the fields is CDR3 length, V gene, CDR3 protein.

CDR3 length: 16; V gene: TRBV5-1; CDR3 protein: CASSLEASSGQETQYF
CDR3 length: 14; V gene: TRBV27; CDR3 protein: CASSWGTDNQPQHF
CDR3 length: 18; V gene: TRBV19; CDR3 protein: CASSIFIFQASSGNTIYF
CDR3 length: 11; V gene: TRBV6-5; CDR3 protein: CASSLKETQYF
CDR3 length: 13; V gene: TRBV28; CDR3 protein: CASSPQVEVEAFF
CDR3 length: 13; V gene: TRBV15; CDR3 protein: CATSRSGLNEQYF
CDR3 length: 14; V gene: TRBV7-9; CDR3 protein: CASSYQGGGQPQHF
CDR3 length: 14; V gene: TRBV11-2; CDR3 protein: CASSLAVNTGELFF
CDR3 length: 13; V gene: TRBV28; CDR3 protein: CASIIGPYQPQHF
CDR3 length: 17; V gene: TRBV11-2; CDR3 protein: CASSSSSGPLSYNEQFF
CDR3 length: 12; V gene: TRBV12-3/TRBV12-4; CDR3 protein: CASSSQNQPQHF
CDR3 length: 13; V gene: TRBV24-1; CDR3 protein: CATRARGRDEQFF
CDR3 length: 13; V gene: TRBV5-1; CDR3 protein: CASSLDGSYEQYF
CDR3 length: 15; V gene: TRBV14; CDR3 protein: CASSLRTGTNEKLFF
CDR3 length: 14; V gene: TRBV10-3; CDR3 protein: CAISGGQGGTEAFF
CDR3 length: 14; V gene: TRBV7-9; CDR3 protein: CASSSGSYTGELFF
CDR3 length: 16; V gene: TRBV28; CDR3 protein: CASTLDWRLFRDGYTF
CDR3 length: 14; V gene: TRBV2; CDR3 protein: CASREGRAAGEQFF
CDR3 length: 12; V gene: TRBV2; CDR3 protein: CAKTGSGAEAFF
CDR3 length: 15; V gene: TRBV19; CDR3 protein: CASSTASGRAYEQYF
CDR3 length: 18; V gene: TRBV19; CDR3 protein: CASSTQGRGGSGANVLTF
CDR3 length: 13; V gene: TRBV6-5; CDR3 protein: CASSIGLEETQYF
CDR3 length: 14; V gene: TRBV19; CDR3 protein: CATETGTGFEKLFF
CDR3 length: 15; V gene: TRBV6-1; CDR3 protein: CASSEEPIVPQPQHF
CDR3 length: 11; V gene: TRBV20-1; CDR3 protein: CSAVGFDGYTF
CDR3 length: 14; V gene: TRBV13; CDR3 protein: CASSFRGPGTEAFF
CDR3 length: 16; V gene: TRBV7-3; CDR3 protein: CASSTSGGSGANVLTF
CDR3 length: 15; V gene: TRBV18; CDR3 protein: CASSPGTGSNQPQHF
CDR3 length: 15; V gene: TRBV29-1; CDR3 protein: CSVGYNSGRMETQYF
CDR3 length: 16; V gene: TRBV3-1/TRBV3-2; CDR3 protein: CASSRSGTSGGSEQYF
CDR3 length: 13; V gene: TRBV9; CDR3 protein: CASSWTENQPQHF
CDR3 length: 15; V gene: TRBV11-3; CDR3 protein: CASSLEGQSYNEQFF
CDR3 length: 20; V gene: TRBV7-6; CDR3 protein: CASSLVIWTSGSPSTDTQYF
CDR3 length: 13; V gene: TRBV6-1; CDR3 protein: CASSEHRGGVAFF
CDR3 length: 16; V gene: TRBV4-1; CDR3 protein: CASSQEPQGSSYEQYF
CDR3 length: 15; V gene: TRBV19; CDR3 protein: CASSISRTVNTEAFF
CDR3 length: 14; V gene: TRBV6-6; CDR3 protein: CASSLDRTNTEAFF
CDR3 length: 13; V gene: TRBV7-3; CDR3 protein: CASSHEPFSGYTF
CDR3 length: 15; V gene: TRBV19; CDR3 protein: CASSIYIDPGTEAFF
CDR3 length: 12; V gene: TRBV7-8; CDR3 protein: CASSFHGGTIYF
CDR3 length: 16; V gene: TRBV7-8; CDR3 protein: CASSPQPGQLNTEAFF
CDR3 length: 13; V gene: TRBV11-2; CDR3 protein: CASSGGTVYGYTF
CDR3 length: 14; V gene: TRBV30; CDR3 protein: CAWKRTPNPHGYTF
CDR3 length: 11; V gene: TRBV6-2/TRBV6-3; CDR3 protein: CASSYGGGYTF
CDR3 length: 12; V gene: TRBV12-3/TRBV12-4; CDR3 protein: CASSLDIYEQYF